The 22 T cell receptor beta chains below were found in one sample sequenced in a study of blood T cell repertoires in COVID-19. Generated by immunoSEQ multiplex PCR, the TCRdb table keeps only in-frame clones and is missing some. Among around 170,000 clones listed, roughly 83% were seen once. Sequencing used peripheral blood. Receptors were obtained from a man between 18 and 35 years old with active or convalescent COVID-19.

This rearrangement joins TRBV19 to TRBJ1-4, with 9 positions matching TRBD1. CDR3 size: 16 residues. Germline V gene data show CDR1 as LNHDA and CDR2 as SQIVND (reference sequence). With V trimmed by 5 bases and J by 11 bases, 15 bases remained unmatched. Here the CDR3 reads CASSPSLRDRVGKLFF. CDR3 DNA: TGTGCCAGTAGTCCCTCCTTGAGGGACAGGGTTGGGAAACTGTTTTTT.

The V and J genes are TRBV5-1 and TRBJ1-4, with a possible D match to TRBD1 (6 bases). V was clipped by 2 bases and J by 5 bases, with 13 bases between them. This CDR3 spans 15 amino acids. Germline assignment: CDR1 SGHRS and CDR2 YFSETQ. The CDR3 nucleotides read TGCGCCAGCAGCTTTTTAGGGGACATAAATGAAAAACTGTTTTTT. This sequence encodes CASSFLGDINEKLFF.

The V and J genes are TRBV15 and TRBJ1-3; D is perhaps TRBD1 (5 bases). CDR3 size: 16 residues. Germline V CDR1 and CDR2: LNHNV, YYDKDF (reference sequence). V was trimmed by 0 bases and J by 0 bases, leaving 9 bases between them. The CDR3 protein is CATSRDPTDSGNTIYF. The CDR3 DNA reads TGTGCCACCAGCAGAGATCCGACAGACTCTGGAAACACCATATATTTT.

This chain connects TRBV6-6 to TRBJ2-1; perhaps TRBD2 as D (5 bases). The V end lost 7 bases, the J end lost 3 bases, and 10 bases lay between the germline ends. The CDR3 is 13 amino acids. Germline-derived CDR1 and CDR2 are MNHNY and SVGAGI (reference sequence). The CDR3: CASNRGYYNEQFF. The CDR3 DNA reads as TGTGCCAGCAACCGGGGTTACTACAATGAGCAGTTCTTC.

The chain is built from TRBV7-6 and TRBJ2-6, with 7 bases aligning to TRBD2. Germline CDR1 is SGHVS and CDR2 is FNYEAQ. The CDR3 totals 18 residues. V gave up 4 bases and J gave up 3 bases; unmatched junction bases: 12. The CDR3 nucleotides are TGTGCCAGCAGCTCCCTTGGGGGGGGAACTAGTGGGGCCAACGTCCTGACTTTC. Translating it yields CASSSLGGGTSGANVLTF.

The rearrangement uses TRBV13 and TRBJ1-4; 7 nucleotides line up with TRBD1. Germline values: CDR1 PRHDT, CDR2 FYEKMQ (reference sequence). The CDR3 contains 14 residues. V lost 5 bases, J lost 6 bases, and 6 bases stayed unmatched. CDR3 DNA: TGTGCCAGCAGCGCCCCAGGGACAGATGAAAAACTGTTTTTT. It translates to CASSAPGTDEKLFF.

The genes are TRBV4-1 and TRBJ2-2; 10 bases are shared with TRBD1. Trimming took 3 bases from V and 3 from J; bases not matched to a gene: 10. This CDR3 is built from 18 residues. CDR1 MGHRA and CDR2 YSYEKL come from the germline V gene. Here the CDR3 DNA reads TGCGCCAGCAGCCAGTGGGGACAGGGGACAGTTGACACCGGGGAGCTGTTTTTT. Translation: CASSQWGQGTVDTGELFF.

CDR3 nucleotides: TGCGCCAGCACCGGACTGAACAATGAGCAGTTCTTC. Protein sequence: CASTGLNNEQFF. The chain carries TRBV5-1 and TRBJ2-1; D perhaps matches TRBD2 (5 bases). This CDR3 contains 12 residues. V dropped 6 bases and J dropped 5 bases, with 9 bases sitting between them. Germline loops: CDR1 SGHRS, CDR2 YFSETQ.

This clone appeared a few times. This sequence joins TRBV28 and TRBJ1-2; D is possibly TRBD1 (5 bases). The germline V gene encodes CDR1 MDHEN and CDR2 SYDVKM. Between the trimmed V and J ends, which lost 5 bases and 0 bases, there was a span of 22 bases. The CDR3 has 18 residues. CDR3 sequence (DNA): TGTGCCAGCAGTACCTCCCGGGACTTCGGTAGAGCTAACTATGGCTACACCTTC. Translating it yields CASSTSRDFGRANYGYTF.

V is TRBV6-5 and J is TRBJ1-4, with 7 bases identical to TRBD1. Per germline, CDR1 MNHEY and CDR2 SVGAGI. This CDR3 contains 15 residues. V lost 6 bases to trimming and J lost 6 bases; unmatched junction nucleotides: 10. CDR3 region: CASSRLTGSDEKLFF. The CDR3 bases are TGTGCCAGCAGCCGCCTGACAGGGTCGGATGAAAAACTGTTTTTT.

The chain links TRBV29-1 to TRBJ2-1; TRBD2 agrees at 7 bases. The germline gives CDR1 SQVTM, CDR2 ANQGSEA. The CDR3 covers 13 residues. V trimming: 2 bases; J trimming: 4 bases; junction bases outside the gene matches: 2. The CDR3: CSVERGVYNEQFF. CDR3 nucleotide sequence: TGCAGCGTTGAACGGGGGGTTTACAATGAGCAGTTCTTC.

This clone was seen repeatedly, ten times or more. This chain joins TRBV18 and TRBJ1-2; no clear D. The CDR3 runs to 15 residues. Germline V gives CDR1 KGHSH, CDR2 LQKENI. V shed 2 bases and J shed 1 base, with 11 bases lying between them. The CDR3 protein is CASSPTGNGNYGYTF. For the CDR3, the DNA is TGTGCCAGCTCACCAACCGGGAATGGTAACTATGGCTACACCTTC. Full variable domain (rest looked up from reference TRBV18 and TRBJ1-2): NAGVMQNPRHLVRRRGQEARLRCSPMKGHSHVYWYRQLPEEGLKFMVYLQKENIIDESGMPKERFSAEFPKEGPSILRIQQVVRGDSAAYFCASSPTGNGNYGYTFGSGTRLTVV.

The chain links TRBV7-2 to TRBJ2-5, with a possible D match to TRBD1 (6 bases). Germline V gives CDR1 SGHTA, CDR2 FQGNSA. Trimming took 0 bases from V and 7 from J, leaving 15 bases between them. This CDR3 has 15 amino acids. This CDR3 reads CASSLATGPAVTQYF. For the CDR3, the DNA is TGTGCCAGCAGCTTAGCGACAGGCCCCGCGGTGACCCAGTACTTC.

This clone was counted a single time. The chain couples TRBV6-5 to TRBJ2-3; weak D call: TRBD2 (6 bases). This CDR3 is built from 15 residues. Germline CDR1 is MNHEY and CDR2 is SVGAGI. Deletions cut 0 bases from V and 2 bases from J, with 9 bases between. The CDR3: CASSYSGLLTDTQYF. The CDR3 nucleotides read TGTGCCAGCAGTTACTCGGGACTTCTCACAGATACGCAGTATTTT.

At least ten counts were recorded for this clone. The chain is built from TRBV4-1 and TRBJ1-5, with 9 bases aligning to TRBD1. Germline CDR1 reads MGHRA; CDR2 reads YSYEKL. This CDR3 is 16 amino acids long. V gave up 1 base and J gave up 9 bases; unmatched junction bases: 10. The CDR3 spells CASSQVGTGTFSPQHF. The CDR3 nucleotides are TGCGCCAGCAGCCAAGTCGGGACAGGGACTTTTTCGCCCCAGCATTTT.

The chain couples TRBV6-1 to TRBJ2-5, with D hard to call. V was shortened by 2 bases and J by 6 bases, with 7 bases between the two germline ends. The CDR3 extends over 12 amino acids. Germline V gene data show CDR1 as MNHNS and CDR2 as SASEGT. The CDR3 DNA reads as TGTGCCAGCAGTGAACACTCTCAGACCCAGTACTTC. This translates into CASSEHSQTQYF.

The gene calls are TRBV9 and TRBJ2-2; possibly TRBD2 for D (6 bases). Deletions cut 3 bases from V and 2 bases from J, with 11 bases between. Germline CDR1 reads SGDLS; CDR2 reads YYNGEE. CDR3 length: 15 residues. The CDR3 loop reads CASSGRDFNTGELFF. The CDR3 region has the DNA TGTGCCAGCAGCGGCCGGGACTTTAACACCGGGGAGCTGTTTTTT.

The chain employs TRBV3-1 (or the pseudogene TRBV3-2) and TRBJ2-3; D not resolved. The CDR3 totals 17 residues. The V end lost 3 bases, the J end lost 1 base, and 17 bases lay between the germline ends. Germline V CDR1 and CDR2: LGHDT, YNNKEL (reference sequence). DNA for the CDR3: TGTGCCAGCAGCCACCTAATTGCGTCCCTCGGCACAGATACGCAGTATTTT. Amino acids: CASSHLIASLGTDTQYF.

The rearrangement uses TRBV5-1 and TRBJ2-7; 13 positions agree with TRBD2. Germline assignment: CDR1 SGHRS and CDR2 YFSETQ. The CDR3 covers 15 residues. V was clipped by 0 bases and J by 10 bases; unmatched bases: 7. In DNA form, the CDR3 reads TGCGCCAGCAGCTTGGAACTAGCGGGGGGGCCTCGTCAGTACTTC. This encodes CASSLELAGGPRQYF. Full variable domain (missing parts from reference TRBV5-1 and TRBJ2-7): KAGVTQTPRYLIKTRGQQVTLSCSPISGHRSVSWYQQTPGQGLQFLFEYFSETQRNKGNFPGRFSGRQFSNSRSEMNVSTLELGDSALYLCASSLELAGGPRQYFGPGTRLTVT.

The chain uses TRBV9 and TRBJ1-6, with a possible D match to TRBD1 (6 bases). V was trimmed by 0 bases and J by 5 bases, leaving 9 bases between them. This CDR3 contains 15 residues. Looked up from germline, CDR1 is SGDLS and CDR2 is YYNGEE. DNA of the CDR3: TGTGCCAGCAGCGTAGGGCAGGGGAATAATTCACCCCTCCACTTT. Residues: CASSVGQGNNSPLHF.

The CDR3 is CASSLVAGGGGNTIYF. The CDR3 DNA is TGTGCCAGCAGCTTGGTCGCGGGAGGCGGTGGAAACACCATATATTTT. The V and J genes are TRBV5-6 and TRBJ1-3, with unresolved D. The CDR3 totals 16 residues. V shed 0 bases and J shed 3 bases, with 13 bases lying between them. The germline V gene has CDR1 SGHDT and CDR2 YYEEEE.

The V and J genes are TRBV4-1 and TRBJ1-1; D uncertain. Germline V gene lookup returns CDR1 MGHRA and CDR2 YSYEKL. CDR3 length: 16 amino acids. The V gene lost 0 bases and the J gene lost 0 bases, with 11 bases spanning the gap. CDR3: CASSQDLGVLNTEAFF. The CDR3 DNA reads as TGCGCCAGCAGCCAAGATCTTGGAGTTCTGAACACTGAAGCTTTCTTT.